This T cell receptor beta chain was found in a study of persistence of HIV-infected CD4 T cells. The CDR3 has 18 amino acids. The germline gives CDR1 MGHRA, CDR2 YSYEKL. The germline V and J ends were trimmed by 4 bases and 0 bases, with 19 bases remaining between them. Overlapping HIV-1 Gag 15-mer peptides at 1 ug per peptide per mL were used. CD40L/CD69 double-negative CD45RO-high memory CD4+ T cells were collected. Sequencing used immunoSEQ version 4 in survey mode. Produced via immunoSEQ multiplex PCR; TCRdb's table is partial and in-frame only. The repertoire holds 30,000 to 45,000 clones, with 82% as singletons. The table lists this clone with a count of one. The antigen remains undetermined.

The rearrangement links TRBV4-1 to TRBJ1-5; D might be TRBD1 (5 bases). The specimen was cultured CD4+ T cells from PBMCs, collected from a patient who received antiretroviral therapy. This clonotype was obtained from an adult with HIV. The donor label of this sample is uncertain. The CDR3 bases are TGCGCCAGCAGCCCCTCGGATGGGGCGGATTTTAGCAATCAGCCCCAGCATTTT. Translated: CASSPSDGADFSNQPQHF.